Listed below are T cell receptor beta chains from one sample, sequenced in a study of T cell repertoires in cytomegalovirus infection. TCRdb passed the reads through MiXCR, listing each CDR3 protein once. Here the sample spans 150,000 to 200,000 distinct CDR3 sequences, approximately 15% being singletons. The source material was PBMCs. These TCRs come from a human donor in good health (CMV status not recorded). Some clones in this sample may be carry-over from other donors' samples. Each CDR3 is given with its conserved first and last residue. D genes are given only for firm matches. Clone size is given for some rows only: seen once, a few or many times, or a class if the clone is expanded.

>-|TRBD1|15|TRBV6-2/TRBV6-3|TRBJ1-1
CASSDRQGSRTEAFF
TGTGCCAGCAGCGACAGACAGGGTAGTCGCACTGAAGCTTTCTTT
>many|-|17|TRBV12-3/TRBV12-4|TRBJ1-6
CASSPWAPEAYNSPLHF
TGTGCCAGCAGTCCCTGGGCCCCGGAGGCCTATAATTCACCCCTCCACTTT
>-|-|15|TRBV14|TRBJ2-7
CASSYDPGQSYEQYF
TGTGCCAGCAGCTATGATCCGGGACAAAGCTACGAGCAGTACTTC
>many|TRBD2|18|TRBV28|TRBJ2-3
CASSTDLVAGGLTDTQYF
TGTGCCAGCAGTACCGATCTTGTGGCGGGAGGGCTCACAGATACGCAGTATTTT
>few|TRBD1|16|TRBV7-9|TRBJ1-1
CASSLTWTGRGTEAFF
TGTGCCAGCAGCTTAACATGGACAGGGAGAGGCACTGAAGCTTTCTTT
>many|TRBD1|14|TRBV7-2|TRBJ2-3
CASRHGQGADTQYF
TGTGCCAGCAGACATGGACAGGGAGCAGATACGCAGTATTTT
>few|TRBD2|17|TRBV25-1|TRBJ2-1
CASSDSLLAGPNNEQFF
TGTGCCAGCAGTGATTCCTTACTAGCGGGGCCAAACAATGAGCAGTTCTTC
>-|-|13|TRBV10-3|TRBJ2-3
CATRDTSTDTQYF
TGTGCCACACGGGACACTAGCACAGATACGCAGTATTTT
>many|-|13|TRBV28|TRBJ2-7
CASMSQIYLEQYF
TGTGCCAGCATGAGCCAGATATACTTGGAGCAGTACTTC
>many|-|16|TRBV10-3|TRBJ2-2
CAISDWWSANTGELFF
TGTGCCATCAGTGATTGGTGGAGCGCGAACACCGGGGAGCTGTTTTTT
>many|-|12|TRBV2|TRBJ1-2
CASSPPLGGYTF
TGTGCCAGCAGCCCACCACTTGGGGGCTACACCTTC
>few|-|15|TRBV5-1|TRBJ2-2
CASSLVAEYTGELFF
TGCGCCAGCAGCTTGGTAGCGGAGTACACCGGGGAGCTGTTTTTT
>-|-|13|TRBV10-3|TRBJ2-1
CAIGREAYNEQFF
TGTGCCATCGGGCGGGAAGCCTACAATGAGCAGTTCTTC
>-|-|15|TRBV10-3|TRBJ2-3
CAISEIAPGSDTQYF
TGTGCCATCAGTGAGATCGCCCCAGGGTCGGATACGCAGTATTTT
>-|TRBD2|13|TRBV29-1|TRBJ2-1
CSVDSGSHSEQFF
TGCAGCGTTGACAGCGGGAGTCATAGTGAGCAGTTCTTC
>few|-|14|TRBV10-3|TRBJ1-2
CAISESSAHYGYTF
TGTGCCATCAGTGAGTCGTCAGCGCACTATGGCTACACCTTC
>few|TRBD2|16|TRBV20-1|TRBJ2-3
CSARSPLAGAWDTQYF
TGCAGTGCTAGATCCCCACTAGCGGGGGCCTGGGATACGCAGTATTTT
>-|-|14|TRBV28|TRBJ2-7
CASSPSRVTYEQYF
TGTGCCAGCAGTCCGTCCAGGGTTACCTACGAGCAGTACTTC
>few|-|13|TRBV6-8|TRBJ1-5
CASSYRDNQPQHF
TGTGCCAGCAGTTACAGGGACAATCAGCCCCAGCATTTT
>many|TRBD1|15|TRBV7-2|TRBJ1-4
CASSLDRDVNEKLFF
TGTGCCAGCAGCCTCGACAGGGACGTAAATGAAAAACTGTTTTTT
>-|TRBD1|16|TRBV10-3|TRBJ2-2
CAIRGPGQGTTGELFF
TGTGCCATCAGGGGACCGGGACAGGGGACCACCGGGGAGCTGTTTTTT
>many|-|11|TRBV7-9|TRBJ2-7
CASSNSDEQYF
TGTGCCAGCAGCAATAGTGACGAGCAGTACTTC
>-|-|12|TRBV2|TRBJ2-7
CASSPQDYEQYF
TGTGCCAGCAGTCCACAGGACTACGAGCAGTACTTC
>many|-|14|TRBV6-2/TRBV6-3|TRBJ2-7
CASSTRGTSYEQYF
TGTGCCAGCAGCACCCGGGGCACAAGCTACGAGCAGTACTTC
>few|-|13|TRBV27|TRBJ1-5
CASRGVLNQPQHF
TGTGCCAGCCGCGGGGTCCTCAATCAGCCCCAGCATTTT
>-|-|12|TRBV29-1|TRBJ1-1
CSVAKLGTEAFF
TGCAGCGTTGCAAAACTGGGGACTGAAGCTTTCTTT
>many|TRBD1|16|TRBV7-8|TRBJ2-7
CASSPRTGGFTYEQYF
TGTGCCAGCAGCCCTCGGACAGGGGGATTCACCTACGAGCAGTACTTC
>-|-|12|TRBV10-3|TRBJ2-1
CAISEREKEQFF
TGTGCCATCAGTGAGCGGGAAAAGGAGCAGTTCTTC
>-|TRBD1|15|TRBV7-9|TRBJ1-1
CASSWGTGENTEAFF
TGTGCCAGCAGCTGGGGGACAGGAGAGAACACTGAAGCTTTCTTT
>many|-|15|TRBV7-2|TRBJ2-3
CASSREGSKEDTQYF
TGTGCCAGCAGCCGCGAGGGGAGCAAGGAAGATACGCAGTATTTT
>-|-|13|TRBV25-1|TRBJ1-2
CASSEPDSYGYTF
TGTGCCAGCAGTGAACCCGACAGCTATGGCTACACCTTC
>-|-|15|TRBV19|TRBJ1-1
CASSILDGLNTEAFF
TGTGCCAGTAGTATCCTGGACGGACTGAACACTGAAGCTTTCTTT
>many|-|13|TRBV25-1|TRBJ1-1
CASSEFGNTEAFF
TGTGCCAGCAGTGAATTTGGGAACACTGAAGCTTTCTTT
>-|-|13|TRBV20-1|TRBJ1-2
CSARSGANYGYTF
TGCAGTGCTAGGTCTGGAGCTAACTATGGCTACACCTTC
>many|TRBD2|15|TRBV7-2|TRBJ2-1
CASSPLAGGYNEQFF
TGTGCCAGCAGCCCACTAGCGGGGGGCTACAATGAGCAGTTCTTC
>-|-|13|TRBV5-5|TRBJ2-5
CASSVTGKETQYF
TGTGCCAGCAGCGTCACAGGGAAGGAGACCCAGTACTTC
>-|-|13|TRBV6-2/TRBV6-3|TRBJ2-2
CASKGIVAGELFF
TGTGCCAGCAAAGGGATAGTCGCCGGGGAGCTGTTTTTT
>many|-|19|TRBV7-6|TRBJ1-6
CASSLAPWTRSSYNSPLHF
TGTGCCAGCAGCTTAGCACCGTGGACAAGGAGCTCCTATAATTCACCCCTCCACTTT
>many|TRBD2|14|TRBV5-1|TRBJ2-1
CASRDSGAGNEQFF
TGCGCCAGCAGAGATAGCGGGGCCGGGAATGAGCAGTTCTTC
>many|TRBD2|16|TRBV7-7|TRBJ2-1
CASSLSLAREGNEQFF
TGTGCTAGCAGCTTATCCCTAGCGAGGGAGGGGAATGAGCAGTTCTTC
>-|-|16|TRBV7-2|TRBJ2-7
CASSFISGLKAGEQYF
TGTGCCAGCAGCTTTATTTCCGGGCTTAAGGCGGGGGAGCAGTACTTC
>many|-|16|TRBV7-2|TRBJ2-2
CASSILSGRVTGELFF
TGTGCCAGCAGCATCCTTAGCGGTCGCGTCACCGGGGAGCTGTTTTTT
>-|-|14|TRBV9|TRBJ1-2
CASSDRAPNYGYTF
TGTGCCAGCAGCGACAGGGCCCCTAACTATGGCTACACCTTC
>few|-|15|TRBV25-1|TRBJ2-2
CASSESTAYTGELFF
TGTGCCAGCAGTGAATCGACAGCTTACACCGGGGAGCTGTTTTTT
>many|-|18|TRBV5-1|TRBJ2-7
CASSLGRMEFPTSYEQYF
TGCGCCAGCAGCTTGGGACGGATGGAGTTCCCGACCTCCTACGAGCAGTACTTC
>many|TRBD2|17|TRBV7-9|TRBJ2-1
CASSLGFAGGIYNEQFF
TGTGCCAGCAGCTTAGGTTTCGCGGGGGGCATATACAATGAGCAGTTCTTC
>-|TRBD1|15|TRBV7-3|TRBJ2-2
CASSEWDREAGELFF
TGTGCCAGCAGCGAGTGGGACAGAGAGGCCGGGGAGCTGTTTTTT
>-|TRBD2|16|TRBV20-1|TRBJ2-3
CSADQTSGGRTDTQYF
TGCAGTGCTGATCAAACTAGCGGGGGACGCACAGATACGCAGTATTTT
>few|-|13|TRBV28|TRBJ2-7
CASKGVAVYEQYF
TGTGCCAGCAAGGGTGTAGCGGTCTACGAGCAGTACTTC
>many|-|12|TRBV7-2|TRBJ1-1
CASCGGNTEAFF
TGTGCCAGCTGCGGTGGAAACACTGAAGCTTTCTTT
>many|-|12|TRBV7-2|TRBJ1-1
CASSSDSLEAFF
TGTGCCAGCAGCTCGGACAGTCTTGAAGCTTTCTTT
>few|TRBD1|17|TRBV19|TRBJ1-5
CATNGRGPRLGNQPQHF
TGTGCCACCAATGGCAGGGGGCCCCGCCTTGGCAATCAGCCCCAGCATTTT
>few|-|14|TRBV11-1|TRBJ1-4
CASSSRDPTEKLFF
TGTGCCAGCAGCAGCCGGGACCCGACGGAAAAACTGTTTTTT
>-|-|16|TRBV4-1|TRBJ2-4
CASSQDLEGVKNIQYF
TGCGCCAGCAGCCAAGATCTCGAGGGGGTCAAAAACATTCAGTACTTC
>-|-|14|TRBV10-1|TRBJ2-2
CASSRDSSTGELFF
TGCGCCAGCAGCCGGGACTCCTCCACCGGGGAGCTGTTTTTT
>-|TRBD2|17|TRBV5-1|TRBJ2-7
CASSLYIPTSGSYEQYF
TGCGCCAGCAGCCTCTACATACCGACTAGCGGGAGCTACGAGCAGTACTTC
>many|-|14|TRBV7-2|TRBJ2-7
CASSLLGPTVEQYF
TGTGCCAGCAGCTTACTAGGGCCGACCGTCGAGCAGTACTTC
>many|-|14|TRBV28|TRBJ1-4
CASSLEQGNEKLFF
TGTGCCAGCAGTTTAGAACAGGGTAACGAAAAACTGTTTTTT
>-|TRBD1|15|TRBV3-1|TRBJ2-2
CASTDRGPDTGELFF
TGTGCCAGCACTGACAGGGGGCCAGATACCGGGGAGCTGTTTTTT